The 17 T cell receptor beta chains reported below all come from one sample, sequenced in a study of beta chain features in type 1 diabetes. Study-wide points: A moderate, significant TCRB CDR3 shortening appeared in type 1 diabetes across four CD4+ subsets.

Expressed TCRB transcripts were sequenced after all isolated RNA was converted to cDNA. The data were produced by immunoSEQ multiplex PCR, yet TCRdb's version contains in-frame clones alone and is incomplete. Among around 600,000 clones listed, under 15% were seen once. Their antigens remain unidentified. Sequenced input: naive CD4+ T cells from blood. These TCRs come from a man between 25 and 39 years old with type 1 diabetes.

V usage is TRBV5-1 and J usage is TRBJ1-1; no firm D call. Germline assignment: CDR1 SGHRS and CDR2 YFSETQ. Trimming shortened V by 0 bases and J by 0 bases, and 3 bases separated the two germline ends. The CDR3 spans 13 residues. The CDR3 reads CASSLAVNTEAFF. The CDR3 DNA sequence: TGCGCCAGCAGCTTGGCGGTGAACACTGAAGCTTTCTTT.

This sequence joins TRBV27 and TRBJ2-1, with D possibly matching TRBD1 (6 bases). CDR1 MNHEY and CDR2 SMNVEV come from the germline V gene (reference sequence). V was trimmed by 3 bases and J by 6 bases, leaving 15 bases between them. The CDR3 contains 15 residues. The CDR3 DNA is TGTGCCAGCAGTTTCTCACAGGGAAAGGGCAATGAGCAGTTCTTC. Translating gives CASSFSQGKGNEQFF.

This chain links TRBV2 with TRBJ1-6; a weak D match, TRBD1 (5 bases). V lost 4 bases and J 14 bases, leaving 9 bases between the germline ends. There are 11 residues in the CDR3. The V gene's germline CDR1 is SNHLY and CDR2 FYNNEI. CDR3: CASSGQGTLHF. In DNA form, the CDR3 reads TGTGCCAGCAGTGGGCAGGGCACCCTCCACTTT.

This clone appeared a few times. The chain has TRBV29-1 and TRBJ1-5, with D tentatively TRBD1 (6 bases). Germline values: CDR1 SQVTM, CDR2 ANQGSEA. The V and J ends lost 5 bases and 1 base respectively, with 12 bases between them. The CDR3 loop spans 14 amino acids. The CDR3 nucleotides read TGCAGCGTTCTGGGGGCGGGGAGCAATCAGCCCCAGCATTTT. Translated, it gives CSVLGAGSNQPQHF.

The chain is built from TRBV28 and TRBJ2-7; 8 nucleotides align to TRBD2. Germline V CDR1 and CDR2: MDHEN, SYDVKM. This CDR3 region has 15 residues. The J segment lost 4 bases and the V segment lost 6 bases, leaving 11 bases of the junction unmatched. The CDR3 is CASSLPGRGAYEQYF. DNA for the CDR3: TGTGCCAGCAGCCTCCCCGGGAGGGGGGCATACGAGCAGTACTTC.

With respect to this clone: This same CDR3 is encoded by further DNA sequences in the sample. V gene TRBV4-3 combines with J gene TRBJ1-1; D unclear. V was trimmed by 1 base and J by 0 bases, leaving 6 bases between them. The germline V gene has CDR1 LGHNA and CDR2 YSLEER. The CDR3 loop spans 14 amino acids. CDR3 loop: CASSQGTVNTEAFF. CDR3 sequence (DNA): TGCGCCAGCAGCCAAGGGACCGTGAACACTGAAGCTTTCTTT.

This clone was picked up a small number of times. The chain couples TRBV9 to TRBJ1-4, with 10 bases identical to TRBD1. Losses at the gene ends were 4 bases for V and 6 bases for J; bases not matched to a gene: 3. Looked up from germline, CDR1 is SGDLS and CDR2 is YYNGEE. This CDR3 is 14 amino acids long. CDR3 region: CASSKDRGDEKLFF. For the CDR3, the DNA is TGTGCCAGCAGCAAGGACAGGGGGGATGAAAAACTGTTTTTT.

This chain joins TRBV2 and TRBJ1-5, with D hard to call. This CDR3 contains 14 residues. Trimming stripped 3 bases from V and 3 bases from J, with 9 bases between. Germline lookup yields CDR1 SNHLY and CDR2 FYNNEI. The CDR3 DNA reads as TGTGCCAGCAGTGAGGTCAGCCCCAATCAGCCCCAGCATTTT. It is translated as CASSEVSPNQPQHF.

This clone was observed a few times. The chain is built from TRBV1 and TRBJ2-7; TRBD2 is the table's D call and was not checked against the DNA. TRBV1 is classified as a pseudogene. The CDR3 consists of 14 residues. In nucleotides, the CDR3 is TGCACCAGCAGCCAGGGAGGGTACTTCTACGAGCAGTACTTC. It translates to CTSSQGGYFYEQYF.

This clone was seen a few times. The chain carries TRBV29-1 and TRBJ2-7; D remains ambiguous. The CDR3 covers 12 residues. Germline V CDR1 and CDR2: SQVTM, ANQGSEA. The V end lost 3 bases, the J end lost 0 bases, and 6 bases lay between the germline ends. CDR3 coding DNA: TGCAGCGTTGAGCACGACTCCTACGAGCAGTACTTC. Translated, it gives CSVEHDSYEQYF.

The chain couples TRBV27 to TRBJ2-1; 11 nucleotides align to TRBD1. The CDR3 loop spans 18 amino acids. Per germline, CDR1 MNHEY and CDR2 SMNVEV (reference sequence). V shed 4 bases and J 8 bases; nucleotides not matched to a gene: 16. CDR3 coding DNA: TGTGCCAGCAGTTATGTACCCATTACGGGACAGGGGGGTCATGAGCAGTTCTTC. This translates into CASSYVPITGQGGHEQFF.

In this sample, this clone turned up a few times. This rearrangement joins TRBV10-3 to TRBJ2-7; 7 nucleotides align to TRBD1. Germline CDR1 reads ENHRY; CDR2 reads SYGVKD. CDR3 size: 17 residues. Trimming removed 2 bases from V and 0 bases from J; junction bases left unmatched: 10. The DNA for the CDR3 is TGTGCCATCAGTGAGCCCAGAGGACAGGTGAACTCCTACGAGCAGTACTTC. Protein sequence: CAISEPRGQVNSYEQYF.

The V and J genes are TRBV7-6 and TRBJ1-2; maybe TRBD1 (6 bases). Trimming left V 1 base short and J 4 bases short, with 10 bases between. CDR1 is SGHVS, CDR2 FNYEAQ, per germline. CDR3 length equals 14 residues. In DNA, the CDR3 is TGTGCCAGCAGCTTAGGTACAGGGAGCTATGGCTACACCTTC. It is translated as CASSLGTGSYGYTF. Using reference TRBV7-6 and TRBJ1-2 for the parts outside the CDR3, the full variable domain is GAGVSQSPRYKVTKRGQDVALRCDPISGHVSLYWYRQALGQGPEFLTYFNYEAQQDKSGLPNDRFSAERPEGSISTLTIQRTEQRDSAMYRCASSLGTGSYGYTFGSGTRLTVV.

This clone appeared a few times. The chain couples TRBV2 to TRBJ2-1; D tentatively reads TRBD1 or TRBD2 (6 bases each). The germline V gene encodes CDR1 SNHLY and CDR2 FYNNEI. V was shortened by 7 bases and J by 10 bases, with 20 bases between the two germline ends. CDR3 length equals 14 residues. This CDR3 reads CASNREASAREQFF. In DNA, the CDR3 is TGTGCCAGCAACAGGGAGGCCTCGGCGCGCGAGCAGTTCTTC.

The chain combines TRBV29-1 with TRBJ2-2; a possible D gene is TRBD1 (6 bases). The CDR3 has 14 residues. V shed 4 bases and J shed 3 bases, with 12 bases lying between them. From germline, CDR1 is SQVTM and CDR2 ANQGSEA. The CDR3 DNA reads as TGCAGCGTTGTCCACAGGGTTGACACCGGGGAGCTGTTTTTT. Translation gives CSVVHRVDTGELFF.

This clone was found a few times. This chain uses TRBV5-6 with TRBJ2-7, with 9 bases aligning to TRBD1. The CDR3 is 14 residues long. V dropped 5 bases and J dropped 4; count of bases not matched to a gene: 7. Germline V gene sequence: CDR1 SGHDT, CDR2 YYEEEE. CDR3 nucleotides: TGTGCCAGCAGGAACCGGGACAGGGATTACGAGCAGTACTTC. Encoded protein: CASRNRDRDYEQYF. Supplemented by reference TRBV5-6 and TRBJ2-7, the full variable domain reads DAGVTQSPTHLIKTRGQQVTLRCSPKSGHDTVSWYQQALGQGPQFIFQYYEEEERQRGNFPDRFSGHQFPNYSSELNVNALLLGDSALYLCASRNRDRDYEQYFGPGTRLTVT.

This chain links TRBV5-1 with TRBJ2-2; no firm D call. CDR3 length: 14 amino acids. V lost 5 bases, J lost 1 base, and 9 bases lay in between. The V gene's germline CDR1 is SGHRS and CDR2 YFSETQ. The CDR3 sequence: CASREAQNTGELFF. The CDR3 nucleotides read TGCGCCAGCAGAGAGGCTCAGAACACCGGGGAGCTGTTTTTT.